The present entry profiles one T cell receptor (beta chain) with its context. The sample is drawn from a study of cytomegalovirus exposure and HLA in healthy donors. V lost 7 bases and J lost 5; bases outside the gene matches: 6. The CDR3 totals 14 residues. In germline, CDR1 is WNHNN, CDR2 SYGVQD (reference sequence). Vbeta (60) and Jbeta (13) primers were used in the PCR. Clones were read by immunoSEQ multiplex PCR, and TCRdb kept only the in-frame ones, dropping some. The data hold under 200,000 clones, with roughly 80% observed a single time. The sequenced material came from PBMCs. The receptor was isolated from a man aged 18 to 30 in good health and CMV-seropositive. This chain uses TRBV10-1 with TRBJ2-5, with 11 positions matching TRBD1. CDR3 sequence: CASTPDRGQETQYF. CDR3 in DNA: TGCGCCAGCACCCCGGACAGGGGGCAGGAGACCCAGTACTTC.